This TCR beta chain is drawn from a study of blood T cells in healthy people across ages (dated by TCRdb to between 2015 and 2017). About the full investigation: In model experiments, roughly one uniquely barcoded TCR beta cDNA molecule per two T cells was captured by template switching. The study measured age-related changes in TCR beta repertoire diversity using deep sequencing normalized with unique cDNA molecular identifiers. The donors were split into four age groups: young (average about 15 years), middle-aged (39), aged (about 56) and long-lived (under 90). To avoid experimental bias, donors of different ages were randomly spread across the sequencing lanes. Two additional independent replicas of 1 million unique cDNA reads from the same blood draw were analyzed for two donors (one aged 18 to 30 and one aged 80 or older).

Reading from cysteine to phenylalanine, the CDR3 counts 17 amino acids. Of all the DNA, just the CDR3 is kept, 51 bases in frame from base 1. Looking up the germline V gene yields CDR1 SGHRS and CDR2 YFSETQ. For this clonotype: Its antigen has not been determined. One base away there is no much larger clone; base qualities are not given.

Study-wide findings and limitations: Observed TCR beta diversity per million T cells fell roughly linearly with age, and a significant reduction was already apparent by age approximately 40. There was a strong correlation between observed TCR beta diversity and the percentage of naive T cells measured by flow cytometry. Because the CMV infection status of the donors was unknown, age-related changes in expanded clonotypes may potentially have been confounded. Compared with the aged group, the long-lived group had more naive CD4+ T cells, fewer expanded clones and increased TCR diversity, a pattern suggesting age selection. Bulk unsorted PBMC profiling prevented conclusive comparison of naive and antigen-experienced compartments. Total diversity estimates from one million sequenced T cells were considered lower bounds and underestimates.

Libraries were made using 5' RACE. TCRdb lists the instrument as Illumina HiSeq 2500. The second PCR ran for about 6 to 12 cycles and used a J-beta primer mix along with a sample-barcoded 5' primer. A unique molecular identifier was introduced onto each TCR beta cDNA molecule by a template-switch 5' adaptor carrying 12 random nucleotides. Each sample yielded at least 2.5 million CDR3-containing paired-end reads. All of the RNA was converted into first-strand cDNA using the Mint cDNA synthesis kit, with a TRBC-specific oligonucleotide serving as the primer. Following uracil-DNA glycosylase treatment, a first 18-cycle PCR with universal primers M1SS and BC2_uni_R was performed on all cDNA. Under the source paper's analysis protocol: For normalization, 1 million high-quality reads, each with a distinct molecular identifier, were randomly selected from each sample. Reads sharing molecular identifiers were discarded rather than binned into consensus sequences. MiTCR, set to a Q25 quality threshold and the strictest error-elimination algorithm, was used for CDR3 identification, clonotype clustering and error correction. Lower-bound total TCR beta diversity was estimated with a nonparametric unseen species model using Euler transformation. TCRdb reprocessed the public reads (quality trimming at Q25 with fastp, clone calling with MiXCR) and kept in-frame beta chains. CDR3 protein sequences are deduplicated, and each keeps its most common genes and DNA. V and J calls and clone size were set by TCRdb, not the authors. This sample has about 1.4 million distinct CDR3 sequences in its table, and approximately 60% of those were observed once. The biggest ten clones account for roughly 7% of the sample.

The donors were roughly 40 Caucasian individuals from Russia, aged roughly 6 to 100 years, who were systemically healthy. Each donor gave 8.5 to 10 milliliters of peripheral blood, collected into EDTA-treated Vacutainer tubes. Ficoll-Paque density-gradient centrifugation was used to isolate PBMCs, with at least 7 million per sample. Total RNA was extracted from PBMCs with Trizol reagent, with at least 6 micrograms obtained per sample. Naive CD45RAhigh/CD27high T cell percentages were measured by flow cytometry on a PBMC aliquot from every donor. Sequenced sample: blood. The chain joins TRBV5-1 to TRBJ2-4; TRBD2 is perhaps the D gene, given 6 matching bases. The end of the DNA is better explained by TRBJ2-7, so the J call may be wrong. This sequence was found in a man younger than 35 in good health. This receptor carries the CDR3 CASSLASGGPDPYEQYF. At the DNA level, the sequence is TGCGCCAGCAGCTTGGCCTCTGGAGGGCCTGACCCCTACGAGCAGTACTTC.